These 20 T cell receptor beta chains were sequenced from one sample in a study of cytomegalovirus exposure and HLA in healthy donors. In the PCR, 60 Vbeta and 13 Jbeta primers were used. The repertoire was sequenced with immunoSEQ multiplex PCR; TCRdb's copy has only in-frame clones and lacks some. The sample shows approximately 100,000 clones, roughly 82% of them seen only once. Specimen: PBMCs. The receptors come from a male donor in good health and CMV-seropositive.

This clone was seen only a few times. The chain employs TRBV19 and TRBJ2-3; TRBD2 agrees at 12 bases. This CDR3 is 15 amino acids long. CDR1 and CDR2 (germline): LNHDA, SQIVND (reference sequence). After removal of 6 bases from V and 0 bases from J, the junction contained 1 base not matched to a gene. The CDR3 DNA follows: TGTGCCAGTAGCGGACTAGCGGGGAGCACAGATACGCAGTATTTT. Translation: CASSGLAGSTDTQYF.

The chain recombines TRBV4-3 with TRBJ1-4; 7 positions match TRBD1. Germline CDR1 reads LGHNA; CDR2 reads YSLEER. The CDR3 contains 15 residues. The J segment lost 7 bases and the V segment lost 4 bases, leaving 9 bases of the junction unmatched. The CDR3, as DNA: TGCGCCAGCAGCCGGATCGGGACAGCATTTGAAAAACTGTTTTTT. Its translation is CASSRIGTAFEKLFF.

The V and J genes are TRBV7-9 and TRBJ1-2; 7 positions match TRBD1. Germline CDR1 reads SEHNR; CDR2 reads FQNEAQ (reference sequence). The CDR3 has 12 amino acids. V shed 5 bases, J shed 6 bases, and the junction held 3 bases outside the gene matches. The CDR3 loop reads CASSRQGNGYTF. For the CDR3, the DNA is TGTGCCAGCAGCAGACAGGGTAATGGCTACACCTTC. The full variable domain, its missing parts supplied by reference TRBV7-9 and TRBJ1-2, is DTGVSQNPRHKITKRGQNVTFRCDPISEHNRLYWYRQTLGQGPEFLTYFQNEAQLEKSRLLSDRFSAERPKGSFSTLEIQRTEQGDSAMYLCASSRQGNGYTFGSGTRLTVV.

The sample holds a few counts of this clone. The chain has TRBV29-1 and TRBJ2-3; 8 bases match TRBD1. The CDR3 is made up of 15 amino acids. Looked up from germline, CDR1 is SQVTM and CDR2 is ANQGSEA. V gave up 8 bases and J gave up 5 bases; unmatched junction bases: 15. The CDR3 DNA reads as TGCAGCTTTGTCCTTGACAGGGGTATGGTAGATACGCAGTATTTT. Its translation is CSFVLDRGMVDTQYF.

The chain links TRBV30 to TRBJ1-2, with TRBD1 matching over 8 bases. The germline V gene encodes CDR1 GTSNPN and CDR2 SVGIG (reference sequence). V lost 4 bases, J lost 4 bases, and 2 bases stayed unmatched. The CDR3 loop spans 12 amino acids. DNA for the CDR3: TGTGCCTGGACAGGGGGCCTCTATGGCTACACCTTC. This sequence encodes CAWTGGLYGYTF.

This clone was detected a few times. The chain couples TRBV5-6 to TRBJ2-7; 11 bases agree with TRBD2. Losses at the gene ends were 0 bases for V and 1 base for J; bases not matched to a gene: 9. CDR1 is SGHDT and CDR2 is YYEEEE in the germline V gene. The CDR3 length is 18 residues. The CDR3 nucleotides read TGTGCCAGCAGCTTGGTGGGGCTAGCGGGAGGCCAATCCTACGAGCAGTACTTC. Translated, it gives CASSLVGLAGGQSYEQYF.

V usage is TRBV9 and J usage is TRBJ2-7; 9 positions match TRBD2. V was pared by 0 bases and J by 6 bases, with 7 bases of the junction left unmatched. The CDR3 length is 15 residues. Germline lookup yields CDR1 SGDLS and CDR2 YYNGEE. DNA for the CDR3: TGTGCCAGCAGCGTAGATGCGGCGGGAGGGCCCGAGCAGTACTTC. Encoded protein: CASSVDAAGGPEQYF. Together with reference TRBV9 and TRBJ2-7, the CDR3 gives the full variable domain: DSGVTQTPKHLITATGQRVTLRCSPRSGDLSVYWYQQSLDQGLQFLIQYYNGEERAKGNILERFSAQQFPDLHSELNLSSLELGDSALYFCASSVDAAGGPEQYFGPGTRLTVT.

This clone was seen just once. The chain links TRBV19 to TRBJ2-1, with D possibly matching TRBD2 (5 bases). V gave up 5 bases and J gave up 0 bases, with 11 bases separating them. CDR3 length: 15 residues. CDR1 and CDR2 (germline): LNHDA, SQIVND (reference sequence). CDR3 amino acids: CASSRLASSYNEQFF. The CDR3 nucleotides read TGTGCCAGTAGTCGATTAGCGAGCTCCTACAATGAGCAGTTCTTC.

Comment on this clone: Different DNA sequences within this sample yield the same CDR3. This chain uses TRBV5-6 with TRBJ1-2; maybe TRBD1 (6 bases). The CDR3 spans 13 residues. The germline V gene encodes CDR1 SGHDT and CDR2 YYEEEE. Trimming stripped 0 bases from V and 4 bases from J, with 7 bases between. This chain's CDR3 is CASSLGRGYGYTF. In DNA form, the CDR3 reads TGTGCCAGCAGCTTGGGCAGGGGCTATGGCTACACCTTC.

V is TRBV27 and J is TRBJ2-7; D is possibly TRBD2 (6 bases). The germline gives CDR1 MNHEY, CDR2 SMNVEV (reference sequence). Trimming took off 2 bases at V and 3 bases at J, with 11 bases between the two ends. The CDR3 spans 14 residues. CDR3 amino acids: CASSLTPGGYEQYF. The CDR3 DNA reads as TGTGCCAGCAGTTTAACTCCCGGGGGCTACGAGCAGTACTTC.

This chain connects TRBV28 to TRBJ1-4; D unclear. The CDR3 totals 14 residues. Germline V gene lookup returns CDR1 MDHEN and CDR2 SYDVKM. Trimming left V 10 bases short and J 0 bases short, with 12 bases between. CDR3 protein: CATLPRATNEKLFF. The DNA for the CDR3 is TGTGCCACCCTCCCGAGGGCAACTAATGAAAAACTGTTTTTT.

The CDR3 reads CASSLLQGDPILRRKLFF. The DNA of the CDR3 is TGTGCCAGCAGCCTACTTCAGGGTGATCCAATACTTAGGAGAAAACTGTTTTTT. This chain connects TRBV5-4 to TRBJ1-4; the D gene is possibly TRBD1 (5 bases). Deletions cut 4 bases from V and 10 bases from J, with 29 bases between. From germline, CDR1 is SGHNT and CDR2 YYREEE (reference sequence). The CDR3 runs to 18 residues.

The rearrangement uses TRBV7-9 and TRBJ2-7; 14 nucleotides match TRBD2. V lost 5 bases, J lost 2 bases, and 5 bases stayed unmatched. The V gene's germline CDR1 is SEHNR and CDR2 FQNEAQ (reference sequence). The CDR3 has 16 amino acids. The CDR3 sequence is CASSGGLAGVPYEQYF. The CDR3 bases are TGTGCCAGCAGCGGGGGACTAGCGGGAGTTCCCTACGAGCAGTACTTC.

The chain has TRBV5-6 and TRBJ1-5; possible D gene TRBD1, 5 bases. Deletions cut 4 bases from V and 6 bases from J, with 17 bases between. Germline V gene lookup returns CDR1 SGHDT and CDR2 YYEEEE. The CDR3 runs to 15 residues. For the CDR3, the DNA is TGTGCCAGCAGCCAATTGGGGGGGAACGGTCAGCCCCAGCATTTT. Its translation is CASSQLGGNGQPQHF.

This rearrangement joins TRBV6-1 to TRBJ2-5; the D gene is possibly TRBD2 (5 bases). Trimming pared 0 bases from V and 5 bases from J, leaving 19 bases between. Germline V gene lookup returns CDR1 MNHNS and CDR2 SASEGT. The CDR3 has 17 residues. This CDR3 reads CASSEASLGGLAETQYF. The DNA for the CDR3 is TGTGCCAGCAGTGAAGCGTCGTTGGGTGGGCTAGCTGAGACCCAGTACTTC.

This clone was counted a few times. V gene TRBV5-1 combines with J gene TRBJ1-3; tentative D call: TRBD1 (5 bases). This CDR3 contains 15 residues. CDR1 is SGHRS and CDR2 is YFSETQ in the germline V gene. V shed 0 bases and J shed 4 bases, with 11 bases lying between them. CDR3 in DNA: TGCGCCAGCAGCTTGGTCGGGGGATCAGGAAACACCATATATTTT. Translation gives CASSLVGGSGNTIYF.

This clone came up a few times. This sequence joins TRBV13 and TRBJ2-7; D gene unclear. Looked up from germline, CDR1 is PRHDT and CDR2 is FYEKMQ (reference sequence). V was shortened by 8 bases and J by 4 bases, with 12 bases between the two germline ends. The CDR3 spans 12 residues. This chain's CDR3 is CASAREVYEQYF. In DNA, the CDR3 is TGTGCCAGCGCAAGAGAGGTATACGAGCAGTACTTC.

This clone was observed a handful of times. This chain links TRBV2 with TRBJ2-3; unclear D gene. Germline CDR1 is SNHLY and CDR2 is FYNNEI. V lost 7 bases, J lost 4 bases, and 3 bases lay in between. CDR3 length: 10 residues. CDR3 loop: CASTADTQYF. CDR3 in DNA: TGTGCCAGCACAGCAGATACGCAGTATTTT.

This chain links TRBV27 with TRBJ2-5; D might be TRBD1 (5 bases). The CDR3 is 16 residues long. Germline V gene sequence: CDR1 MNHEY, CDR2 SMNVEV (reference sequence). Deletions cut 2 bases from V and 6 bases from J, with 19 bases between. The CDR3 nucleotides are TGTGCCAGCAGTTTAACCGCAGGGCAGGGTGGGAAGACCCAGTACTTC. Translated, it gives CASSLTAGQGGKTQYF.

This clone came up a few times. The chain has TRBV15 and TRBJ2-5; D might be TRBD2 (6 bases). The CDR3 spans 14 residues. V was clipped by 7 bases and J by 5 bases, with 17 bases between them. Germline V CDR1 and CDR2: LNHNV, YYDKDF (reference sequence). CDR3 nucleotides: TGTGCCACCACGAGAGGCCCCCGGGGGGAGACCCAGTACTTC. Translating gives CATTRGPRGETQYF.